A single sample gave rise to the 23 T cell receptor beta chains below, sequenced in a study of PD-1 blockade in classical Hodgkin lymphoma. The data were produced by immunoSEQ multiplex PCR, yet TCRdb's version contains in-frame clones alone and is incomplete. The table has 15,000 to 20,000 clones, approximately 83% seen once. Time point in this sample: cycle 4 day 1 (C4D1), after 5 to 7 weeks of nivolumab. There was relapse after autologous stem cell transplantation in every patient, and there was variation in brentuximab vedotin exposure. Material: peripheral blood mononuclear cells (PBMCs), obtained before the fourth cycle of nivolumab. These receptors all stem from a human donor with classical Hodgkin lymphoma.

The chain uses TRBV4-3 and TRBJ1-5; TRBD1 agrees at 10 bases. CDR3 size: 16 residues. CDR1 and CDR2 from the germline V gene are LGHNA and YSLEER. V shed 0 bases, J shed 5 bases, and the junction held 4 bases outside the gene matches. CDR3 in DNA: TGCGCCAGCAGCCAAGATGTGGGACAGGGGCATCAGCCCCAGCATTTT. Its protein is CASSQDVGQGHQPQHF.

J is TRBJ1-2 and V is TRBV7-2; 7 nucleotides align to TRBD1. The CDR3 consists of 13 residues. Germline CDR1 reads SGHTA; CDR2 reads FQGNSA. V shed 5 bases and J 2 bases; nucleotides not matched to a gene: 2. DNA for the CDR3: TGTGCCAGCAGCCAGACAGGGAACTATGGCTACACCTTC. Protein: CASSQTGNYGYTF.

This clone has only a few counts. The genes are TRBV6-6 and TRBJ2-7, with D perhaps TRBD1 (5 bases). The CDR3 is 14 amino acids. Germline V gene lookup returns CDR1 MNHNY and CDR2 SVGAGI (reference sequence). Trimming shortened V by 8 bases and J by 3 bases, and 17 bases separated the two germline ends. Here the CDR3 reads CASDGGQGGYEQYF. The CDR3, as DNA: TGTGCCAGCGACGGTGGGCAGGGTGGCTACGAGCAGTACTTC.

The chain employs TRBV27 and TRBJ2-3; 8 nucleotides agree with TRBD1. V shed 6 bases, J shed 1 base, and the junction held 12 bases outside the gene matches. The CDR3 is 17 residues long. Germline loops: CDR1 MNHEY, CDR2 SMNVEV (reference sequence). Written as DNA, the CDR3 is TGTGCCAGCAGAGAAAGCGTAGTGGACAGGGGCACAGATACGCAGTATTTT. This gives the protein CASRESVVDRGTDTQYF.

In its sample, this clone was seen once. This chain connects TRBV4-3 to TRBJ2-1; D gene uncertain. The CDR3 covers 14 residues. Trimming cost V 0 bases and J 5 bases, with 8 bases left between them. Per germline, CDR1 LGHNA and CDR2 YSLEER. CDR3 DNA: TGCGCCAGCAGCCAAGATGTAGGGAACAATGAGCAGTTCTTC. This gives the protein CASSQDVGNNEQFF.

This chain links TRBV4-3 with TRBJ2-7; 9 bases fit TRBD2. The junction had 5 bases not matched to a gene; V was cut back by 0 bases and J by 5 bases. The CDR3 runs 15 residues. Per the germline V gene, CDR1 is LGHNA and CDR2 is YSLEER. CDR3 loop: CASSQDGLAGNEQYF. The DNA for the CDR3 is TGCGCCAGCAGCCAAGACGGGCTAGCGGGGAACGAGCAGTACTTC.

The V gene is TRBV5-1, the J gene TRBJ1-4; D gene unclear. V lost 3 bases and J lost 3, with 12 bases in between. Germline lookup yields CDR1 SGHRS and CDR2 YFSETQ. The CDR3 covers 15 residues. CDR3 protein: CASSWNGDSNEKLFF. The CDR3 region has the DNA TGCGCCAGCAGCTGGAACGGAGACTCTAATGAAAAACTGTTTTTT.

CDR3 region: CASSLQGGYTF. The CDR3 region has the DNA TGTGCCAGCAGCTTGCAGGGCGGCTACACCTTC. The J gene is TRBJ1-2, the V gene TRBV7-2, with D maybe TRBD1 (5 bases). Germline CDR1 is SGHTA and CDR2 is FQGNSA. The CDR3 is 11 residues long. V lost 3 bases and J lost 8, with 7 bases in between.

The chain recombines TRBV4-3 with TRBJ2-3; TRBD2 matches at 13 bases. Germline CDR1 is LGHNA and CDR2 is YSLEER. The CDR3 runs to 17 residues. The J segment lost 9 bases and the V segment lost 0 bases, leaving 9 bases of the junction unmatched. This CDR3 reads CASSQDTSGGAGRTQYF. CDR3 in DNA: TGCGCCAGCAGCCAAGATACTAGCGGGGGGGCTGGGAGGACGCAGTATTTT.

The chain has TRBV19 and TRBJ1-4; D not certain. The CDR3 extends over 15 amino acids. Trimming removed 3 bases at V and 4 bases at J, with 12 bases between. The V gene's germline CDR1 is LNHDA and CDR2 SQIVND (reference sequence). This chain's CDR3 is CASSISQAINEKLFF. CDR3 in DNA: TGTGCCAGTAGTATCAGTCAGGCGATTAATGAAAAACTGTTTTTT.

This chain links TRBV5-1 with TRBJ2-2, with a weak D call TRBD1 (5 bases). Looked up from germline, CDR1 is SGHRS and CDR2 is YFSETQ. V lost 0 bases to trimming and J lost 6 bases, with 12 bases between them. There are 15 residues in the CDR3. The CDR3 DNA reads TGCGCCAGCAGCTTGGCAGGGAAAAGTGCCGGGGAGCTGTTTTTT. It is translated as CASSLAGKSAGELFF.

In DNA form, the CDR3 reads TGCGCCAGCAGCCAAGACGGGGGAGGGAACTATGGCTACACCTTC. Its protein product is CASSQDGGGNYGYTF. The genes are TRBV4-1 and TRBJ1-2; a weak D match, TRBD1 (5 bases). CDR3 size: 15 residues. Between the trimmed V and J ends, which lost 0 bases and 2 bases, there was a span of 10 bases. Germline V lookup: CDR1 MGHRA, CDR2 YSYEKL.

CDR3 residues: CASSDGTGIYGYTF. The CDR3 nucleotides are TGTGCCAGCAGTGACGGGACAGGGATCTATGGCTACACCTTC. The genes are TRBV6-4 and TRBJ1-2, with 9 bases identical to TRBD1. CDR1 is MRHNA and CDR2 is SNTAGT in the germline V gene. There are 14 residues in the CDR3. V lost 2 bases and J lost 4; bases outside the gene matches: 2.

The chain uses TRBV27 and TRBJ1-2; a weak D match, TRBD1 (6 bases). CDR1 is MNHEY, CDR2 SMNVEV, per germline (reference sequence). V lost 4 bases and J 7 bases, leaving 25 bases between the germline ends. The CDR3 runs 17 residues. CDR3 DNA: TGTGCCAGCAGTTACGTCCCTCAGAACAAGGGGGGAAGTGGCTACACCTTC. The encoded protein is CASSYVPQNKGGSGYTF.

V and J are TRBV5-1 and TRBJ1-2; 9 nucleotides match TRBD1. J lost 4 bases, V lost 0 bases, and 4 bases had no gene match. The CDR3 has 15 amino acids. Germline CDR1 SGHRS, CDR2 YFSETQ. CDR3: CASSLGTGVSYGYTF. The CDR3 DNA sequence: TGCGCCAGCAGCTTGGGGACAGGGGTTTCCTATGGCTACACCTTC.

CDR3 bases: TGCGCCAGCAGCTTGGAAGGGGACTCAGATACGCAGTATTTT. Amino acids: CASSLEGDSDTQYF. The rearrangement uses TRBV5-1 and TRBJ2-3; D may be TRBD2 (6 bases). CDR1 is SGHRS and CDR2 is YFSETQ in the germline V gene. V was cut by 0 bases and J by 4 bases, with 9 bases left in between. This CDR3 is 14 amino acids long. Drawing the rest from reference TRBV5-1 and TRBJ2-3, the complete variable domain is KAGVTQTPRYLIKTRGQQVTLSCSPISGHRSVSWYQQTPGQGLQFLFEYFSETQRNKGNFPGRFSGRQFSNSRSEMNVSTLELGDSALYLCASSLEGDSDTQYFGPGTRLTVL.

The V and J genes are TRBV5-1 and TRBJ1-1; 11 nucleotides line up with TRBD1. The J segment lost 3 bases and the V segment lost 6 bases, leaving 4 bases of the junction unmatched. Germline loops: CDR1 SGHRS, CDR2 YFSETQ. The CDR3 spans 14 residues. The CDR3 sequence: CASTSGQGDTEAFF. In nucleotides, the CDR3 is TGCGCCAGCACCTCGGGACAGGGGGACACTGAAGCTTTCTTT.

DNA of the CDR3: TGCGCCAGCAGCTTGGTAGGAGGGCCGAACACTGAAGCTTTCTTT. This encodes CASSLVGGPNTEAFF. This chain connects TRBV5-1 to TRBJ1-1; D is undetermined. Germline V lookup: CDR1 SGHRS, CDR2 YFSETQ. Deletions cut 0 bases from V and 1 base from J, with 10 bases between. The CDR3 spans 15 residues.

This clone was found a few times. The J gene is TRBJ2-2, the V gene TRBV5-1; 8 nucleotides match TRBD2. Germline V gives CDR1 SGHRS, CDR2 YFSETQ. V lost 3 bases and J lost 6; bases outside the gene matches: 7. The CDR3 is 15 residues long. CDR3 amino acids: CASSSGLVGAGELFF. CDR3 bases: TGCGCCAGCAGCTCGGGACTAGTTGGGGCCGGGGAGCTGTTTTTT.

The chain has TRBV27 and TRBJ2-5, with TRBD2 identical over 7 bases. V lost 4 bases and J lost 0; bases outside the gene matches: 5. This CDR3 has 15 residues. Looked up from germline, CDR1 is MNHEY and CDR2 is SMNVEV (reference sequence). The CDR3 coding sequence is TGTGCCAGCAGTTCCCAACTAGCGAACCAAGAGACCCAGTACTTC. This sequence encodes CASSSQLANQETQYF.

This clone was seen just once. The chain carries TRBV5-1 and TRBJ2-7; 12 nucleotides align to TRBD1. The CDR3 length is 16 residues. Trimming at V came to 0 bases and at J to 2 bases, leaving 3 bases not matched to a gene. From germline, CDR1 is SGHRS and CDR2 YFSETQ. CDR3: CASSLDGTGGTYEQYF. In DNA, the CDR3 is TGCGCCAGCAGCTTGGACGGGACAGGGGGCACCTACGAGCAGTACTTC.

This chain connects TRBV29-1 to TRBJ1-5, with D hard to call. This CDR3 has 13 amino acids. Germline V gives CDR1 SQVTM, CDR2 ANQGSEA. Trimming removed 4 bases from V and 0 bases from J, with 7 bases in between. In DNA, the CDR3 is TGCAGCGTTGGAGAAAATAGCAATCAGCCCCAGCATTTT. Translating it yields CSVGENSNQPQHF.

CDR3 amino acids: CASSQDYGTSGQEGRFF. The CDR3, as DNA: TGTGCCAGCAGCCAGGACTACGGGACTAGCGGGCAAGAAGGGCGGTTCTTC. This chain joins TRBV4-2 and TRBJ2-1; 12 nucleotides align to TRBD2. Germline V lookup: CDR1 LGHNA, CDR2 YNFKEQ. This CDR3 has 17 amino acids. V shed 3 bases, J shed 15 bases, and the junction held 18 bases outside the gene matches.